Sequencing of this T cell receptor (beta chain) was carried out in a study of control samples from healthy donors and cancer patients. The repertoire was sequenced with immunoSEQ multiplex PCR; TCRdb's copy has only in-frame clones and lacks some. The table has some 94,000 clones, about 89% seen once. Looked up from germline, CDR1 is MNHEY and CDR2 is SVGAGI. The CDR3 runs to 15 residues. With 0 bases removed from V and 5 bases from J, the gap between germline ends came to 10 bases. The clonotype originates from a woman aged 50 to 60 with colorectal cancer. The rearrangement joins TRBV6-5 to TRBJ1-4; D not certain. Sequencing used PBMCs. This CDR3 is CASSYSRPDNEKLFF. CDR3 DNA: TGTGCCAGCAGTTACTCCCGACCCGACAATGAAAAACTGTTTTTT.